This is a list of T cell receptor beta chains from one sample in a study of Ad26.COV2.S vaccination and SARS-CoV-2 variants. Clones were read by immunoSEQ multiplex PCR, and TCRdb kept only the in-frame ones, dropping some. The data contain 200,000 to 250,000 clones, over 75% of them singletons. This material consisted of peripheral blood, taken in a trial of Ad26.COV2.S vaccine versus placebo. These receptors all stem from a person between 18 and 65 years old who received the Ad26.COV2.S COVID-19 vaccine or a placebo. CDR3s include the opening cysteine and the closing phenylalanine or tryptophan. Each record gives: D gene, clone size, J gene, V gene, CDR3 DNA, CDR3 protein. D genes are given only for firm matches. Some rows mark clone size as missing; the rest say once, few, many or name a class of expanded clone.

TRBD1 few TRBJ1-2 TRBV5-6 TGTGCCAGCAGCTTGGGGCAGGGGGTTTATGGCTACACCTTC CASSLGQGVYGYTF
- - TRBJ2-7 TRBV5-1 TGCGCCAGCAGCTTGCGGGGACAGATAGCGGGACGGGCGACGTCCTACGAGCAGTACTTC CASSLRGQIAGRATSYEQYF
- - TRBJ2-1 TRBV7-3 TGTGCCAGCAGCTTAAGCACAGGCCAAGGCTCCTACAATGAGCAGTTCTTC CASSLSTGQGSYNEQFF
TRBD2 - TRBJ2-7 TRBV15 TGTGCCACCAGCAGAGAAGGGACTAGCGGGAGTAGCTCCTACGAGCAGTACTTC CATSREGTSGSSSYEQYF
TRBD1 - TRBJ1-4 TRBV28 TGTGCCAGCAGTTTAGGGACAGTTGAAAAACTGTTTTTT CASSLGTVEKLFF
- - TRBJ1-1 TRBV9 TGTGCCAGCAGCGTAAGGCAGGAAGCTGAAGCTTTCTTT CASSVRQEAEAFF
TRBD2 - TRBJ2-2 TRBV6-5 TGTGCCAGCTGTCGGGGGGGCGGGGAGCTGTTTTTT CASCRGGGELFF
TRBD1 - TRBJ1-6 TRBV10-3 TGTGCCATCAGTGATATCCTGTCGACGGGGACAGAAAAGGGGTCACCCCTCCACTTT CAISDILSTGTEKGSPLHF
TRBD2 - TRBJ2-1 TRBV28 TGTGCCAGCAGCCCGGGGGGGGCTGACAATGAGCAGTTCTTC CASSPGGADNEQFF
TRBD1 - TRBJ2-7 TRBV10-3 TGTGCCATCAGTGCGGGACAGGGAAAGGACGAGCAGTACTTC CAISAGQGKDEQYF
TRBD2 - TRBJ2-7 TRBV7-9 TGTGCCAGCAGCTTGACAATAGCGGGAGGGCCGATTAACGAGCAGTACTTC CASSLTIAGGPINEQYF
TRBD2 - TRBJ2-7 TRBV3-1/TRBV3-2 TGTGCCAGCAGCCAAGCTAGCGGGGGGTTCTCCGAGCAGTACTTC CASSQASGGFSEQYF
- - TRBJ2-1 TRBV28 TGTGCCAGCAGTCTCCCAATCGACAGGTTACGGGGGCAGTTCTTC CASSLPIDRLRGQFF
TRBD2 - TRBJ2-1 TRBV27 TGTGCCAGCAGCCCGCGGTTTAGCGGGAGTGGTGAGCAGTTCTTC CASSPRFSGSGEQFF
- - TRBJ1-3 TRBV4-3 TGCGCCAGCAGCCAAGACACCACTCTACCGGCCGCCATATATTTT CASSQDTTLPAAIYF
TRBD2 - TRBJ2-7 TRBV3-1/TRBV3-2 TGTGCCAGCGGGACTAGAGTCTACGAGCAGTACTTC CASGTRVYEQYF
- - TRBJ2-3 TRBV2 TGTGCCAGCAGTGGGATGGGGAGTTGGACAGATACGCAGTATTTT CASSGMGSWTDTQYF
TRBD1 - TRBJ1-6 TRBV5-4 TGTGCCAGCAGCACGTACGGGACAGATAATTCACCCCTCCACTTT CASSTYGTDNSPLHF
TRBD1 - TRBJ2-7 TRBV10-3 TGTGCCATCAAGAAACCGGGACAGGGCTACGAGCAGTACTTC CAIKKPGQGYEQYF
- - TRBJ2-1 TRBV27 TGTGCCAGCAGTTTAGTGGAATACAATGAGCAGTTCTTC CASSLVEYNEQFF
- - TRBJ1-1 TRBV12-3/TRBV12-4 TGTGCCAGCAGGTGGACGGGAAACACTGAAGCTTTCTTT CASRWTGNTEAFF
- - TRBJ2-2 TRBV7-2 TGTGCCAGCAGCCCCGCACGAAACACCGGGGAGCTGTTTTTT CASSPARNTGELFF
- - TRBJ2-5 TRBV11-2 TGTGCCAGCAGCTTCACCTTTAGCGTACAAGAGACCCAGTACTTC CASSFTFSVQETQYF
TRBD2 - TRBJ2-1 TRBV5-1 TGCGCCAGCAGCTTGGGTTCGGGGGGAACCTACAATGAGCAGTTCTTC CASSLGSGGTYNEQFF
- - TRBJ1-1 TRBV2 TGTGCCCCCGCCTATTGGAAGTCTACCCGCTTCGGCCCTTTCTTT CAPAYWKSTRFGPFF
- - TRBJ1-5 TRBV6-6 TGTGCCAGCAGTTACTCAGAACCGGGTCAGCCCCAGCATTTT CASSYSEPGQPQHF
- - TRBJ2-7 TRBV28 TGTGCCAGCAGTTTCCGGGACGAGCAGTACTTC CASSFRDEQYF
TRBD2 - TRBJ2-2 TRBV29-1 TGCAGCGCCCGGGAGGTCGGCACCGGGGAGCTGTTTTTT CSAREVGTGELFF
- - TRBJ2-7 TRBV7-2 TGTGCCAGCAGCCCGACCTACGAGCAGTACTTC CASSPTYEQYF
- - TRBJ2-7 TRBV30 TGTGCCTGGTCAGGGGTATCCTTAGGCTACGAGCAGTACTTC CAWSGVSLGYEQYF
TRBD2 once TRBJ2-2 TRBV6-6 TGTGCCAGCAGTCCCGGACTAGCGGGGGGGCCGGGCACCGGGGAGCTGTTTTTT CASSPGLAGGPGTGELFF
- - TRBJ1-1 TRBV4-3 TGCGCCAGCAGCCAAGATAAGGGGCTGGTCACTGAAGCTTTCTTT CASSQDKGLVTEAFF
- few TRBJ2-3 TRBV25-1 TGTGCCAGCAGTGGAGTTTCAGATACGCAGTATTTT CASSGVSDTQYF
- - TRBJ1-1 TRBV7-2 TGTGCCAGCACCTGGGGGGGGAACACTGAAGCTTTCTTT CASTWGGNTEAFF
- - TRBJ2-3 TRBV18 TGTGCCAGCTCTCGTCTAACAGATACGCAGTATTTT CASSRLTDTQYF
- - TRBJ2-7 TRBV5-5 TGTGCCAGCAGCTTGGCATCCGGATTTGGAGACTACGGGGAGCAGTACTTC CASSLASGFGDYGEQYF
- - TRBJ2-5 TRBV9 TGTGCCAGCAGCGTAGTGGGCGAGACCCAGTACTTC CASSVVGETQYF
- - TRBJ1-1 TRBV7-2 TGTGCCAGCAGCTTGTCGCTTGAAGCTTTCTTT CASSLSLEAFF
- - TRBJ1-1 TRBV9 TGTGCCAGCAGCGTCTATGGGAACACTGAAGCTTTCTTT CASSVYGNTEAFF